The rows below give T cell receptor beta chains drawn from one sample of a study of cytomegalovirus exposure and HLA in healthy donors. Clones were read by immunoSEQ multiplex PCR, and TCRdb kept only the in-frame ones, dropping some. The table lists under 200,000 clones, 55% to 70% of them singletons. The specimen was PBMCs. These receptors all come from a middle-aged woman in good health and CMV-seropositive. The CDR3 runs from the conserved cysteine through the conserved F or W.

>TRBJ1-2|TRBV19
CASGGGNFGYTF
>TRBJ2-4|TRBV18
CASLSDRAGNIQYF
>TRBJ2-1|TRBV27
CASSPSLADRYNEQFF
>TRBJ2-5|TRBV7-6
CASSLALGGLETQYF
>TRBJ2-1|TRBV15
CATSSTGTGEFF
>-|TRBV15
CATSREPSGGAYEQYF
>TRBJ2-1|TRBV5-1
CASSLGLAGGDEQFF
>TRBJ2-5|TRBV5-1
CASSLGTVQETQYF
>TRBJ2-5|TRBV25-1
CASSEYEGKPTQETQYF
>TRBJ1-1|TRBV10-3
CAISESNPGEYTEAFF
>TRBJ2-2|TRBV5-1
CASSLRLAGNTGELFF
>TRBJ1-3|TRBV9
CASSVAGLPDSGNTIYF
>TRBJ2-7|TRBV7-2
CASSPAQGLAYEQYF
>TRBJ1-5|TRBV5-6
CASSFGQVSNQPQHF
>TRBJ2-7|TRBV5-4
CASSLNTALAYEQYF
>TRBJ1-5|TRBV18
CASSTGNSNQPQNF
>TRBJ2-7|TRBV4-3
CASSPTGQGVGEQYF
>TRBJ2-1|TRBV4-3
CASSPPPSSSYNEQFF
>TRBJ2-3|TRBV18
CASSPPGLGTDTQYF
>TRBJ2-5|TRBV2
CASSYRQGGETQYF
>TRBJ1-2|TRBV6-1
CASSYTTGWDGYTF
>TRBJ1-5|TRBV28
CANPGKGERNQPQHF
>TRBJ1-3|TRBV9
CASSASGQGGNTIYF
>TRBJ1-2|TRBV7-9
CSSSLERGDYGYTF
>TRBJ1-1|TRBV7-3
CASSFQEGTEAFF
>TRBJ2-3|TRBV5-1
CASSLALGEQYF
>TRBJ2-1|TRBV9
CASSVVGSSYEQFF
>TRBJ1-2|TRBV4-1
CASSQVTPRERNYGYTF
>TRBJ1-2|TRBV5-5
CASSLAGTGDGYTF
>TRBJ2-2|TRBV7-9
CASRQGDTGELFF
>TRBJ2-3|TRBV27
CASSPLEREGQDTQYF
>TRBJ2-7|TRBV27
CASSFLTGKTYEQYF
>TRBJ2-3|TRBV29-1
CSVPLMREGTDTQYF
>TRBJ1-5|TRBV7-2
CASSFRQSPNQPQHF
>TRBJ2-2|TRBV29-1
CSVDLAGGLNTGELFF
>TRBJ1-6|TRBV6-6
CASSLDGAGSPLHF
>TRBJ1-1|TRBV25-1
CASSARGTNTEAFF
>TRBJ2-5|TRBV5-1
CASSSGGQETQYF
>TRBJ1-1|TRBV10-3
CAIRGQDTEAFF
>TRBJ2-1|TRBV9
CASSAGLAGNNEQFF
>TRBJ1-5|TRBV18
CASSPSPGDQPQHF